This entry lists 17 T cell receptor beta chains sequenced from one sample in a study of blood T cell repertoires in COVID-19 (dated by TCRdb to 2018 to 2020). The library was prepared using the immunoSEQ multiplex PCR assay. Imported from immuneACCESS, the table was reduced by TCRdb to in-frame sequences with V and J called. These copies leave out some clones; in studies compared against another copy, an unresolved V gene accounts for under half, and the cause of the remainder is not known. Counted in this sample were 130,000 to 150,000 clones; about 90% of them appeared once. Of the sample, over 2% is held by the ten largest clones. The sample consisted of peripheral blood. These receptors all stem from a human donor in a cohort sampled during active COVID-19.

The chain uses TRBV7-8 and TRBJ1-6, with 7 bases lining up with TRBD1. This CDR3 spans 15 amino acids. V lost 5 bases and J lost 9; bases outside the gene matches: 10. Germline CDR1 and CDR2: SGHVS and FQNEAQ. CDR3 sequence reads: CASSGRDSGGSPLHF. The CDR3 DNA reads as TGTGCCAGCAGCGGACGGGACAGTGGCGGTTCACCCCTCCACTTT. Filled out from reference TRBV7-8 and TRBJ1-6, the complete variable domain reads GAGVSQSPRYKVAKRGQDVALRCDPISGHVSLFWYQQALGQGPEFLTYFQNEAQLDKSGLPSDRFFAERPEGSVSTLKIQRTQQEDSAVYLCASSGRDSGGSPLHFGNGTRLTVT.

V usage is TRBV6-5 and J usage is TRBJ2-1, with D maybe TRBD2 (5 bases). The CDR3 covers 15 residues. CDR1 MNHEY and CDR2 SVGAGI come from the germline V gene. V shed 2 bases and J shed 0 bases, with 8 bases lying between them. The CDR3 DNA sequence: TGTGCCAGCAGTTACGAGGGTAGCTCCTACAATGAGCAGTTCTTC. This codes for CASSYEGSSYNEQFF.

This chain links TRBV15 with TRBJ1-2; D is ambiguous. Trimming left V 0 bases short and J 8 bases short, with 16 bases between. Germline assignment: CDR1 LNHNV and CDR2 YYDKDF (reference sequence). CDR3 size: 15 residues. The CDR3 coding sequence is TGTGCCACCAGCAGAGACCAAGAACTCCAAGCAGGCTACACCTTC. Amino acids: CATSRDQELQAGYTF.

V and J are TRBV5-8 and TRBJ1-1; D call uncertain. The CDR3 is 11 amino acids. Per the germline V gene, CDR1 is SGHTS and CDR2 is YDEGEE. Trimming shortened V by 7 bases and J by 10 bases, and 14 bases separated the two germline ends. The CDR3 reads CASASLFGAFF. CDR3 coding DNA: TGTGCCAGCGCCTCCCTCTTCGGAGCTTTCTTT.

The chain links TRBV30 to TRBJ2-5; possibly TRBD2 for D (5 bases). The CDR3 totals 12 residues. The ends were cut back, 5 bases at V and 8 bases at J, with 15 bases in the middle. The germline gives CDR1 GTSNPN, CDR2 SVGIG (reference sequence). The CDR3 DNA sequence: TGTGCCTGGGGTAGTTTTCGGGAAACCCAGTACTTC. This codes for CAWGSFRETQYF. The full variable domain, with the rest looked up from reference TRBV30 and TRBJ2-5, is SQTIHQWPATLVQPVGSPLSLECTVEGTSNPNLYWYRQAAGRGLQLLFYSVGIGQISSEVPQNLSASRPQDRQFILSSKKLLLSDSGFYLCAWGSFRETQYFGPGTRLLVL.

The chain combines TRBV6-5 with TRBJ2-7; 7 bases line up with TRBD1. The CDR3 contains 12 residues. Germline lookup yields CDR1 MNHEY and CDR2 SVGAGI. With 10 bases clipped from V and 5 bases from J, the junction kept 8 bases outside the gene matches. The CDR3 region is CATRDRKNEQYF. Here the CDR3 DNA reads TGTGCCACCCGGGACAGAAAGAACGAGCAGTACTTC.

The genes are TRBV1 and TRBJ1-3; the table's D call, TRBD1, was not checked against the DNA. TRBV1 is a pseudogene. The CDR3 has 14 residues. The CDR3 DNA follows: TGCACCAGCACCCCAGGGAATTCTGGAAACACCATATATTTT. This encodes CTSTPGNSGNTIYF.

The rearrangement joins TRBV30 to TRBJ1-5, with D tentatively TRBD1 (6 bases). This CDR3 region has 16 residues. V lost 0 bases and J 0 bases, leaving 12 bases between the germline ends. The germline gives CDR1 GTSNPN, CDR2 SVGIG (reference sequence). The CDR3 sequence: CAWSVTGRDSNQPQHF. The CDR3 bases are TGTGCCTGGAGTGTAACAGGGAGAGATAGCAATCAGCCCCAGCATTTT.

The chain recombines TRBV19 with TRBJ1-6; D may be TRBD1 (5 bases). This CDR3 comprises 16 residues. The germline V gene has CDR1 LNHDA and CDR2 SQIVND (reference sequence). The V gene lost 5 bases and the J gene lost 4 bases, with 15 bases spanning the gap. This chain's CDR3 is CASSPQGSQYNSPLHF. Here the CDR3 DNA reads TGTGCCAGTAGTCCCCAGGGCAGCCAATATAATTCACCCCTCCACTTT.

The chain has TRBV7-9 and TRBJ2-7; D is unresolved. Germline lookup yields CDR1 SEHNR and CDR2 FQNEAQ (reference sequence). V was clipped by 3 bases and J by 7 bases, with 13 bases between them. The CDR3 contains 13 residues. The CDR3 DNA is TGTGCCAGCAGCTTGAGGCTAGTGGAGGAGCAGTACTTC. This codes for CASSLRLVEEQYF.

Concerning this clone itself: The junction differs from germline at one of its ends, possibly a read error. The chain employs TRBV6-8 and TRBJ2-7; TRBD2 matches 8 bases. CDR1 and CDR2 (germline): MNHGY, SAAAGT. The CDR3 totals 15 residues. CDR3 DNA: TGTGCCAGCAGTCATCCCGGGACTAGATCCTTCGAGCAGTACTTC. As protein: CASSHPGTRSFEQYF.

The CDR3 spells CASSLVVASSSYGYTF. The CDR3 DNA sequence: TGCGCCAGCAGCTTGGTGGTGGCCTCTAGTAGCTATGGCTACACCTTC. The chain joins TRBV5-1 to TRBJ1-2, with D hard to call. CDR1 and CDR2 (germline): SGHRS, YFSETQ. This CDR3 has 16 residues. V dropped 0 bases and J dropped 4 bases, with 16 bases sitting between them.

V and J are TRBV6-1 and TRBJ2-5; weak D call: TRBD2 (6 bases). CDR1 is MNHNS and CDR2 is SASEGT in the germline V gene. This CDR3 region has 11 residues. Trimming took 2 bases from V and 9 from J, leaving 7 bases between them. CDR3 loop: CASSEREAQYF. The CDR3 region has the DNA TGTGCCAGCAGTGAAAGGGAGGCCCAGTACTTC.

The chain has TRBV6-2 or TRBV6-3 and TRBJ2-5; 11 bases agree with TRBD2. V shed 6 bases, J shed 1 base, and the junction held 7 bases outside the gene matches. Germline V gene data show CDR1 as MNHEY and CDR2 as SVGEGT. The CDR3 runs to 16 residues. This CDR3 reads CASSMALAGGQETQYF. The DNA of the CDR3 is TGTGCCAGCAGCATGGCTCTAGCGGGGGGCCAAGAGACCCAGTACTTC.

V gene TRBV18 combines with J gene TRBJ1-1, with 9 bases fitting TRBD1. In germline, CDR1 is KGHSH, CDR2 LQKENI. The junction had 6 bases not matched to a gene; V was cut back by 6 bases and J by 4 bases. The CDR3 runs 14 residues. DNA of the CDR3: TGTGCCAGCTCCGACAGGGGGTCTTTCACTGAAGCTTTCTTT. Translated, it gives CASSDRGSFTEAFF.

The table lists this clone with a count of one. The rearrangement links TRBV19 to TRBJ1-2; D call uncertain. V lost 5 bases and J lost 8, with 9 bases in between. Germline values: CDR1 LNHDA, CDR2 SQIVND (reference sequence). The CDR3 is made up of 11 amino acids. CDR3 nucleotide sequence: TGTGCCAGTAGTGGCCGTGGCGGCTACACCTTC. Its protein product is CASSGRGGYTF.

The CDR3 DNA is TGTGCCAGCAGGGGGACAGGCACTGAAGCTTTCTTT. It encodes CASRGTGTEAFF. V gene TRBV11-3 combines with J gene TRBJ1-1; 8 nucleotides align to TRBD1. The CDR3 totals 12 residues. CDR1 is SGHNT and CDR2 is YENEEA in the germline V gene. Trimming cost V 6 bases and J 4 bases; bases outside gene matches: 1.